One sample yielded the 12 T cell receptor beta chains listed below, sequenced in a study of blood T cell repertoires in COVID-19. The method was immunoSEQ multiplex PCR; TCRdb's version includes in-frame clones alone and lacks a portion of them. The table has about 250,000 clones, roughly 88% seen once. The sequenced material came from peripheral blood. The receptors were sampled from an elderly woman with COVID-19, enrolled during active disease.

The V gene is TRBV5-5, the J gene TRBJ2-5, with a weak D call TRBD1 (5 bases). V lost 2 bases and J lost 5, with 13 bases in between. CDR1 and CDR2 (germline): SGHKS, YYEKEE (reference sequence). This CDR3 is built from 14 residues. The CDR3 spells CASSFTGVRETQYF. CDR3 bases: TGTGCCAGCAGCTTCACAGGTGTGCGGGAGACCCAGTACTTC.

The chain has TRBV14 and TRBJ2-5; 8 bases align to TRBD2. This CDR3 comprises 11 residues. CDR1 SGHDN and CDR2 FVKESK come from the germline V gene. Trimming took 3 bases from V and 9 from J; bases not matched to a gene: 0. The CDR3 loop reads CASSQREAQYF. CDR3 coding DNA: TGTGCCAGCAGCCAGCGGGAGGCCCAGTACTTC.

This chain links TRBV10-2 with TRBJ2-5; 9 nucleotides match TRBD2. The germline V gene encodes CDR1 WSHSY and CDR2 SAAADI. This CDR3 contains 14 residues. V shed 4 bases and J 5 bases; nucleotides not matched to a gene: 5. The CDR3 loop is CASSGLAGMETQYF. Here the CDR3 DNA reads TGCGCCAGCAGTGGGCTAGCGGGGATGGAGACCCAGTACTTC.

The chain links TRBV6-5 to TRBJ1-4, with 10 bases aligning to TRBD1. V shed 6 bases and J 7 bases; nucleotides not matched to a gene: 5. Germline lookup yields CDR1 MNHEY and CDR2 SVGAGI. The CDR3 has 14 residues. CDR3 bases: TGTGCCAGCAGGGAGACAGGGGGCATTGAAAAACTGTTTTTT. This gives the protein CASRETGGIEKLFF.

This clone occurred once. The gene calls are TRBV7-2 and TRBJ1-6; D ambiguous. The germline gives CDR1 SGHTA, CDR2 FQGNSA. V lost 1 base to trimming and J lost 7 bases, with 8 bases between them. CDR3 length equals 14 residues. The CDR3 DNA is TGTGCCAGCAGCTTAGGGGTACAGAATTCACCCCTCCACTTT. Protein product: CASSLGVQNSPLHF. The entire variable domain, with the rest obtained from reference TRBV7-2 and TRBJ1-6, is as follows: GAGVSQSPSNKVTEKGKDVELRCDPISGHTALYWYRQSLGQGLEFLIYFQGNSAPDKSGLPSDRFSAERTGGSVSTLTIQRTQQEDSAVYLCASSLGVQNSPLHFGNGTRLTVT.

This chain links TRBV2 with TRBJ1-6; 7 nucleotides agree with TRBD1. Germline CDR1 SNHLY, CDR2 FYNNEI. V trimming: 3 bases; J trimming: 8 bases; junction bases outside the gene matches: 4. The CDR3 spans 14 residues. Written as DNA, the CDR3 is TGTGCCAGCAGTGAGGCCAGGGGGGATTCACCCCTCCACTTT. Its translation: CASSEARGDSPLHF.

CDR3 coding DNA: TGTGCCAGCAGCCAATCAGGGTTTGGATCACCCCTCCACTTT. As protein: CASSQSGFGSPLHF. The chain is built from TRBV3-1 (or the pseudogene TRBV3-2) and TRBJ1-6; D might be TRBD1 (5 bases). The V gene lost 2 bases and the J gene lost 10 bases, with 12 bases spanning the gap. Germline CDR1 is LGHDT and CDR2 is YNNKEL (reference sequence). The CDR3 is 14 amino acids.

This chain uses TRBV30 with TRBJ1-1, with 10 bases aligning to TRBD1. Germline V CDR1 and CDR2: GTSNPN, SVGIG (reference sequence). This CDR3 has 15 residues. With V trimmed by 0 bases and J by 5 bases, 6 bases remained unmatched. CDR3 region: CAWSVFGTGETEAFF. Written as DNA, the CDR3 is TGTGCCTGGAGTGTGTTCGGGACAGGGGAAACTGAAGCTTTCTTT. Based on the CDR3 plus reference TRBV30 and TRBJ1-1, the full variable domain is SQTIHQWPATLVQPVGSPLSLECTVEGTSNPNLYWYRQAAGRGLQLLFYSVGIGQISSEVPQNLSASRPQDRQFILSSKKLLLSDSGFYLCAWSVFGTGETEAFFGQGTRLTVV.

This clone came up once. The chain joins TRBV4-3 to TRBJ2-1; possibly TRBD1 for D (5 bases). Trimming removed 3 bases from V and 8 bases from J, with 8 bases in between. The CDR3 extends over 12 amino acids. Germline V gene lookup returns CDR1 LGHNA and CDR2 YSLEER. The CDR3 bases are TGCGCCAGCAGCCAGGAAGGGGATGAGCAGTTCTTC. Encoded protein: CASSQEGDEQFF.

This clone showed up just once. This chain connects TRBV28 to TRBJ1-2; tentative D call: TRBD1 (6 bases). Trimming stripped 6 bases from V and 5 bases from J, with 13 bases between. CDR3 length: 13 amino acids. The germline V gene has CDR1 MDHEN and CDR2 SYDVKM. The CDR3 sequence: CASRDGTRYGYTF. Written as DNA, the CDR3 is TGTGCCAGCAGAGATGGGACAAGATATGGCTACACCTTC.

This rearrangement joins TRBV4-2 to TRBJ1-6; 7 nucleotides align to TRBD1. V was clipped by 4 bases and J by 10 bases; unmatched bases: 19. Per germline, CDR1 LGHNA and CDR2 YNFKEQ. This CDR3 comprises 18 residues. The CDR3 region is CASSPTGTAGGRGSPLHF. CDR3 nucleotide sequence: TGTGCCAGCAGCCCCACAGGGACCGCAGGGGGAAGAGGGTCACCCCTCCACTTT.

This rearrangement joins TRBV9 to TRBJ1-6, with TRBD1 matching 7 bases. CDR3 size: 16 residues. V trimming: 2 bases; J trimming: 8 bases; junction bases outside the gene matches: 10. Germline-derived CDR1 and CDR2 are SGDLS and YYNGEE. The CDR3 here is CASSVHSETGYSPLHF. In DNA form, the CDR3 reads TGTGCCAGCAGCGTTCACTCCGAGACAGGGTATTCACCCCTCCACTTT.